This TCR beta chain came from a study of cytomegalovirus exposure and HLA in healthy donors. General observations from the study: Among TCR beta chains, those listed as cytomegalovirus-associated numbered over 150. The tendency of first-cohort TCR clusters to co-occur in the 90 to 150 validation repertoires emerged from a later analysis. Whilst most TCR sequences proved rare, a subset of public TCRs occurred across many donors. A few CMV-associated chains were confirmed in vitro to be specific for CMV antigens.

The assay was immunoSEQ multiplex PCR, and TCRdb's table has in-frame clones only and misses some. The sample holds more than 250,000 clones, 86% seen once. Germline lookup yields CDR1 SGHRS and CDR2 YFSETQ. Trimming cost V 2 bases and J 1 base, with 9 bases left between them. The CDR3 length is 14 residues. Of note for this clone: Its antigen remains unknown. Other DNA sequences within the sample encode an identical CDR3.

Input material: PBMCs. The source of this sequence is a woman in her late teens or twenties in good health and CMV-seronegative. The genes are TRBV5-1 and TRBJ1-1, with D maybe TRBD1 (6 bases). The CDR3 region is CASSLGQSNTEAFF. CDR3 nucleotides: TGCGCCAGCAGCTTAGGACAGTCGAACACTGAAGCTTTCTTT.